The entry below gives a single T cell receptor (beta chain) sequence along with its context. Original handling: Nucleated cell counts were estimated from reference gene primer amplification. Repertoires were generated with immunoSEQ multiplex PCR, while TCRdb's copy carries only in-frame clones and drops some. The DNA gave D and trimming, while V, J and clone size come from that table. This table holds approximately 180,000 clones, 85% found once. Participants were aged roughly 18 to 89 years, lived in around 25 US areas, and enrolled virtually. In assigning cohorts, the study relied on participant-reported clinical history. This record belongs to a study of blood T cell repertoires in COVID-19. Study summary: In each case, the material was cDNA or gDNA derived from T cells, B-cell-depleted T cells, or PBMCs.

Between the trimmed V and J ends, which lost 2 bases and 3 bases, there was a span of 9 bases. The CDR3 is 13 amino acids. Germline CDR1 and CDR2: SGHNT and YYREEE (reference sequence). This TCR was sampled from a man aged 35 to 55 who had recovered from COVID-19. Sequencing was performed on PBMCs or T cells enriched from blood (not recorded which). The chain joins TRBV5-4 to TRBJ2-7; D unresolved. The chain's CDR3 is CASSLRQGYEQYF. Here the CDR3 DNA reads TGTGCCAGCAGCTTAAGACAAGGCTACGAGCAGTACTTC.